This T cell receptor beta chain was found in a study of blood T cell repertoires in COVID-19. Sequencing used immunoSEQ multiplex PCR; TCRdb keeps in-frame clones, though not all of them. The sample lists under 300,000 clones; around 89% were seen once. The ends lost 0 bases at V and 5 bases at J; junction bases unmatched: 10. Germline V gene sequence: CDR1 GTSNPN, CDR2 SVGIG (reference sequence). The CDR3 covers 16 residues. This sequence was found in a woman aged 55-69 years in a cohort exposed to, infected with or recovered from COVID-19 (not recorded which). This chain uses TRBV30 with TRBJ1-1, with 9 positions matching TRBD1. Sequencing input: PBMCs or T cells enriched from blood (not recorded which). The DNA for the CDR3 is TGTGCCTGGAGTGTAACAGCACCGGGACAGGGAACTGAAGCTTTCTTT. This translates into CAWSVTAPGQGTEAFF.